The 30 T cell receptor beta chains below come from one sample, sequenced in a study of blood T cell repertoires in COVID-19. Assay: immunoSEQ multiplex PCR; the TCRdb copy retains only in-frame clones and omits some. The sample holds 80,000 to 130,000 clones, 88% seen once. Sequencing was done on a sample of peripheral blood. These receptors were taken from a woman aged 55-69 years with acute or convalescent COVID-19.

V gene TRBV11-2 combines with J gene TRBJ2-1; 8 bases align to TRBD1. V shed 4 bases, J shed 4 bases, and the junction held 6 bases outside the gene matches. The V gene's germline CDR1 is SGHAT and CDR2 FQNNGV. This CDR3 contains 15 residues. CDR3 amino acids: CASSSRQGLYNEQFF. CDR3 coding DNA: TGTGCCAGCAGCTCCCGACAGGGGCTTTACAATGAGCAGTTCTTC. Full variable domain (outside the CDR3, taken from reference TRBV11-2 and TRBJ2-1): EAGVAQSPRYKIIEKRQSVAFWCNPISGHATLYWYQQILGQGPKLLIQFQNNGVVDDSQLPKDRFSAERLKGVDSTLKIQPAKLEDSAVYLCASSSRQGLYNEQFFGPGTRLTVL.

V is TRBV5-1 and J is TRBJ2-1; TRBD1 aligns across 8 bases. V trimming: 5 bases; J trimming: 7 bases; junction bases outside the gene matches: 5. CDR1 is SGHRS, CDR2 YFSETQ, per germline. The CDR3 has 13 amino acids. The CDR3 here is CASSIQGANEQFF. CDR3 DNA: TGCGCCAGCAGTATTCAGGGGGCGAATGAGCAGTTCTTC.

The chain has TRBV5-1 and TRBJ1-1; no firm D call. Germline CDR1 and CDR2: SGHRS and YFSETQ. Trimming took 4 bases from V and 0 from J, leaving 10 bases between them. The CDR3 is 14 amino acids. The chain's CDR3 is CASSGGFMNTEAFF. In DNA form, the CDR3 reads TGCGCCAGCAGCGGCGGGTTTATGAACACTGAAGCTTTCTTT.

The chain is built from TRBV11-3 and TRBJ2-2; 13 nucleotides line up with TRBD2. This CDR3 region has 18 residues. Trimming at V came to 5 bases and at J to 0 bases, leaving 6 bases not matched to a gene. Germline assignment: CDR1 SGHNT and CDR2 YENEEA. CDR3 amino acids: CASSPTGLAGSNTGELFF. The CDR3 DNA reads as TGTGCCAGCAGCCCTACGGGACTAGCGGGATCGAACACCGGGGAGCTGTTTTTT.

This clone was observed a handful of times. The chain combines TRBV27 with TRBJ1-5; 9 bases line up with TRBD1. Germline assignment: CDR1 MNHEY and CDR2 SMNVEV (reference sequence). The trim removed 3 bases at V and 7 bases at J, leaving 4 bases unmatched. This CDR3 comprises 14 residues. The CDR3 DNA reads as TGTGCCAGCAGTTTTACAGGGGGCGGACAGCCCCAGCATTTT. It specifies CASSFTGGGQPQHF.

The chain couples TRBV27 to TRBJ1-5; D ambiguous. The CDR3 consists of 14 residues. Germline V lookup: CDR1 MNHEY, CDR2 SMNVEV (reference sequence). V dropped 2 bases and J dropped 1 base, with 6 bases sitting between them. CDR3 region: CASSLARSNQPQHF. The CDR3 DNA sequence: TGTGCCAGCAGTTTAGCACGGAGCAATCAGCCCCAGCATTTT.

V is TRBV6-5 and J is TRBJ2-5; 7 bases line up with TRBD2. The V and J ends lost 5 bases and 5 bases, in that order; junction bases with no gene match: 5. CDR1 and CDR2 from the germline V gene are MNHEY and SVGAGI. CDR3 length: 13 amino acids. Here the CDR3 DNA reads TGTGCCAGCAGTATAGCGGGCGGGGAGACCCAGTACTTC. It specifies CASSIAGGETQYF.

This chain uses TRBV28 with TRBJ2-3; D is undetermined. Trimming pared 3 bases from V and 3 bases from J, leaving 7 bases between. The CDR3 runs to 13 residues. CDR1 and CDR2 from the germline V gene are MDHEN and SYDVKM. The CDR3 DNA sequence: TGTGCCAGCAGTTTGGCGAGGACAGATACGCAGTATTTT. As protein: CASSLARTDTQYF.

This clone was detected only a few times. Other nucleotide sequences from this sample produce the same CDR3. The CDR3 DNA is TGCGCCAGCAGCTTGGCGGGAGGGGGGAACACTGAAGCTTTCTTT. Amino acid sequence: CASSLAGGGNTEAFF. The chain recombines TRBV5-1 with TRBJ1-1; TRBD1 is a possible D gene (6 bases). This CDR3 has 15 amino acids. Germline CDR1 reads SGHRS; CDR2 reads YFSETQ. With 0 bases removed from V and 1 base from J, the gap between germline ends came to 10 bases.

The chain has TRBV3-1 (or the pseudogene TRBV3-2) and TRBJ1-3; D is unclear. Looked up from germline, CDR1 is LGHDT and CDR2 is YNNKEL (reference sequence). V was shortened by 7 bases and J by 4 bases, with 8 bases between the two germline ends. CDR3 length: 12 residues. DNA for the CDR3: TGTGCCAGCAAGGGAGCAGGAAACACCATATATTTT. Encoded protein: CASKGAGNTIYF.

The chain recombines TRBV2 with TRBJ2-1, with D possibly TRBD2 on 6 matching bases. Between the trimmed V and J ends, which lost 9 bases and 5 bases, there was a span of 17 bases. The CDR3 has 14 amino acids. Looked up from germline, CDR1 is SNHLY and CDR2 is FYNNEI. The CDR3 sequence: CASKVWERDNEQFF. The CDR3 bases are TGTGCCAGTAAGGTGTGGGAGCGGGACAATGAGCAGTTCTTC.

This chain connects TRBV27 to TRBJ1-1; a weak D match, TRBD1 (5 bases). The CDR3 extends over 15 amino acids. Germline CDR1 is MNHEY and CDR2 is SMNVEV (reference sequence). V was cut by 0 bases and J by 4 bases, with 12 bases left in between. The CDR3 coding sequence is TGTGCCAGCAGTTTATCACCCGGGGGAAGCACTGAAGCTTTCTTT. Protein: CASSLSPGGSTEAFF.

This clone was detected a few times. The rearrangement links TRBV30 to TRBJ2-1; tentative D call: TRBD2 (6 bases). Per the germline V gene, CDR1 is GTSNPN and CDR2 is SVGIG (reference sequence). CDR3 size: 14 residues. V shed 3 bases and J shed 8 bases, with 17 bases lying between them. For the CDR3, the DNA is TGTGCCTGGAGCGAGACTAGGTTGAACGATGAGCAGTTCTTC. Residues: CAWSETRLNDEQFF.

CDR3 residues: CASGPTGAGEVYNEQFF. Written as DNA, the CDR3 is TGTGCTAGTGGCCCAACTGGAGCGGGAGAAGTGTACAATGAGCAGTTCTTC. The J gene is TRBJ2-1, the V gene TRBV12-5; 8 bases line up with TRBD2. This CDR3 spans 17 amino acids. J was trimmed by 4 bases and V by 6 bases; bases with no gene match: 14. Germline loops: CDR1 LGHNT, CDR2 FRNRAP.

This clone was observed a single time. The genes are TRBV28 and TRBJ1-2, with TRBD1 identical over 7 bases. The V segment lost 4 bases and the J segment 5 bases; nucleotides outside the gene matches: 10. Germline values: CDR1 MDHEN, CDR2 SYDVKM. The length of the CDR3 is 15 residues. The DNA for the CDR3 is TGTGCCAGCAGTTCGGCGGGGACAGCCTTTTATGGCTACACCTTC. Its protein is CASSSAGTAFYGYTF.

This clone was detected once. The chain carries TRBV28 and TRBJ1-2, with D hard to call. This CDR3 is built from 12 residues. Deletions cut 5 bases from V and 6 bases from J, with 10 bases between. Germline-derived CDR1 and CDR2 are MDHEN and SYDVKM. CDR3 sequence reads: CASSTRDHGYTF. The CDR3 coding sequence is TGTGCCAGCAGTACTCGTGATCATGGCTACACCTTC.

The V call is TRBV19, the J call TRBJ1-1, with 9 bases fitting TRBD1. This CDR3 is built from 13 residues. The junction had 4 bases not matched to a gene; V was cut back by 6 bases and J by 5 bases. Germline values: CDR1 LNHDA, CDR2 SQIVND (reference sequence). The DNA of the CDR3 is TGTGCCAGTAGAGGGACAGGGATGACTGAAGCTTTCTTT. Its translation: CASRGTGMTEAFF. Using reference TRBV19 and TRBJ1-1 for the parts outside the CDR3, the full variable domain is DGGITQSPKYLFRKEGQNVTLSCEQNLNHDAMYWYRQDPGQGLRLIYYSQIVNDFQKGDIAEGYSVSREKKESFPLTVTSAQKNPTAFYLCASRGTGMTEAFFGQGTRLTVV.

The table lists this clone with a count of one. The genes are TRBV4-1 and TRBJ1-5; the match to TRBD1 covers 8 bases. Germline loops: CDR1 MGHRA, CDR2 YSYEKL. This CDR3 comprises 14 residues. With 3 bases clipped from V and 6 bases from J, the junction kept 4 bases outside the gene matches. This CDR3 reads CASSQPGGPQPQHF. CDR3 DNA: TGCGCCAGCAGCCAGCCAGGGGGCCCTCAGCCCCAGCATTTT.

The CDR3 bases are TGTGCCAGCAGCCAAACAACCACCGGGGAGCTGTTTTTT. Translated, it gives CASSQTTTGELFF. The chain uses TRBV14 and TRBJ2-2; D is unresolved. Germline CDR1 SGHDN, CDR2 FVKESK. There are 13 residues in the CDR3. V dropped 2 bases and J dropped 4 bases, with 5 bases sitting between them.

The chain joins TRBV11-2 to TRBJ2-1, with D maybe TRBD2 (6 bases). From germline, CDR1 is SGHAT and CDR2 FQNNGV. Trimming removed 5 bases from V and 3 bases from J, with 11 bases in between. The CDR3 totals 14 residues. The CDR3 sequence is CASSRRLDYNEQFF. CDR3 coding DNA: TGTGCCAGCAGCCGCCGACTAGACTACAATGAGCAGTTCTTC.

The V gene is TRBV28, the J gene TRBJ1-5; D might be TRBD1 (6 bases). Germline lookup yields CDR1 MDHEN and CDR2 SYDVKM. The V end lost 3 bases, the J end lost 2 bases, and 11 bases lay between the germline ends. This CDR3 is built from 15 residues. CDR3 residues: CASSFGGAGNQPQHF. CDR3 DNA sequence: TGTGCCAGCAGTTTTGGGGGGGCGGGCAATCAGCCCCAGCATTTT.

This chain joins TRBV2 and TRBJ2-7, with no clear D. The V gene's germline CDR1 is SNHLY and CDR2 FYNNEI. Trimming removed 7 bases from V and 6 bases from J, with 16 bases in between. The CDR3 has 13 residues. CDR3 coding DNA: TGTGCCAGCACAGGTAACCGGAATTCCGAGCAGTACGTC. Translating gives CASTGNRNSEQYV.

CDR3 sequence reads: CASGQGTGGELFF. The CDR3 nucleotides read TGTGCCAGTGGACAGGGTACGGGCGGGGAGCTGTTTTTT. This rearrangement joins TRBV28 to TRBJ2-2; TRBD1 agrees at 8 bases. Trimming removed 9 bases from V and 7 bases from J; junction bases left unmatched: 7. Germline assignment: CDR1 MDHEN and CDR2 SYDVKM. This CDR3 region has 13 residues.

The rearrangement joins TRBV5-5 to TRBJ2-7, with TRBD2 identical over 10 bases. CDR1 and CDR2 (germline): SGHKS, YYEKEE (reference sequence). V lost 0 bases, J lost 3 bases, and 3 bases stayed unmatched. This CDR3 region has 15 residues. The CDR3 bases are TGTGCCAGCAGCTTGGGACTAGCGGGTCTCTACGAGCAGTACTTC. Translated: CASSLGLAGLYEQYF.

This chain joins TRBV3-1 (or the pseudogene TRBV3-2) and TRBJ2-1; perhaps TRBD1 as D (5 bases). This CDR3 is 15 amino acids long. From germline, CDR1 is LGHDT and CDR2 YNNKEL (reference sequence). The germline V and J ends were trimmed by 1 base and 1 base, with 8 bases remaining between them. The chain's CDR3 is CASSQATGSYNEQFF. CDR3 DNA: TGTGCCAGCAGCCAAGCCACAGGATCCTACAATGAGCAGTTCTTC.

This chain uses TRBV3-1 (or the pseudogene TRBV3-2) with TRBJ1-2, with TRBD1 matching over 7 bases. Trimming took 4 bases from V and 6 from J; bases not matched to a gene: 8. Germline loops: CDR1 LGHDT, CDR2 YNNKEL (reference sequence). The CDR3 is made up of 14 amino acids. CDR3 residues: CASSLYRGTDGYTF. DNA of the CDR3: TGTGCCAGCAGCCTTTATAGGGGGACAGATGGCTACACCTTC.

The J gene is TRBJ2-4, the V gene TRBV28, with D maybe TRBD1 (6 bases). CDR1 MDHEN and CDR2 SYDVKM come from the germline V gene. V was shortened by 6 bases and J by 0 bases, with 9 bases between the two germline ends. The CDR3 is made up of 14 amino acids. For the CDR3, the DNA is TGTGCCAGCAGCGGACAGCTAGCCAAAAACATTCAGTACTTC. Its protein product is CASSGQLAKNIQYF.

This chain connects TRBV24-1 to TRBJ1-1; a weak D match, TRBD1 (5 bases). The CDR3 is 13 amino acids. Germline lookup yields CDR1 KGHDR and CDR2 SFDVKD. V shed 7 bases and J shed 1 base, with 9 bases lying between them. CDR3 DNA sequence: TGTGCCACCAGAGACAGCACGAACACTGAAGCTTTCTTT. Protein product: CATRDSTNTEAFF.

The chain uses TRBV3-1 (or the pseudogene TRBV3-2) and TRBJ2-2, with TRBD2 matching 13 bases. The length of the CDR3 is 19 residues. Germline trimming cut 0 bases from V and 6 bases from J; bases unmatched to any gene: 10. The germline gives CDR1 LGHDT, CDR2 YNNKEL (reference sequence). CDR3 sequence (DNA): TGTGCCAGCAGCCAAGATTTAGGACTAGCGGGAGTGGTCCCCGGGGAGCTGTTTTTT. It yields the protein CASSQDLGLAGVVPGELFF.

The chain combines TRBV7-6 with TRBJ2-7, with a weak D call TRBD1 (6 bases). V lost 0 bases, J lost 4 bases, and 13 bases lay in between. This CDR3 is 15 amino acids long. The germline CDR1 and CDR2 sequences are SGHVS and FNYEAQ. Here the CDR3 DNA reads TGTGCCAGCAGCTTAGCTGGCGGACAGACATACGAGCAGTACTTC. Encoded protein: CASSLAGGQTYEQYF.